Following are 2 T cell receptor beta chains from one sample sequenced in a study of graft-versus-host responses after intestinal transplantation. The data were produced by immunoSEQ multiplex PCR, yet TCRdb's version contains in-frame clones alone and is incomplete. Found here are approximately 82,000 clones, around 93% of them singletons; the top ten hold 1.1%. Their specific antigens are unknown. The starting material was unstimulated CD8+ T cells sorted from spleen or lymph node cells, obtained before transplant. The receptors here all came from a human donor who was the organ donor for an intestinal transplant.

The CDR3 protein is CASSAAQGLSDTQYF. In DNA form, the CDR3 reads TGTGCCAGCAGCGCGGCGCAGGGGTTATCCGATACGCAGTATTTT. The chain employs TRBV9 and TRBJ2-3; TRBD1 might be the D (6 bases). Trimming removed 3 bases at V and 6 bases at J, with 17 bases between. Germline CDR1 and CDR2: SGDLS and YYNGEE. CDR3 length equals 15 residues.

The chain employs TRBV2 and TRBJ2-1; 7 positions agree with TRBD2. Trimming removed 4 bases from V and 5 bases from J; junction bases left unmatched: 14. The CDR3 covers 17 residues. Germline lookup yields CDR1 SNHLY and CDR2 FYNNEI. The CDR3 coding sequence is TGTGCCAGCAGTGCTCGGGCGGGCGGGGAGGGAGACAATGAGCAGTTCTTC. Its translation: CASSARAGGEGDNEQFF.